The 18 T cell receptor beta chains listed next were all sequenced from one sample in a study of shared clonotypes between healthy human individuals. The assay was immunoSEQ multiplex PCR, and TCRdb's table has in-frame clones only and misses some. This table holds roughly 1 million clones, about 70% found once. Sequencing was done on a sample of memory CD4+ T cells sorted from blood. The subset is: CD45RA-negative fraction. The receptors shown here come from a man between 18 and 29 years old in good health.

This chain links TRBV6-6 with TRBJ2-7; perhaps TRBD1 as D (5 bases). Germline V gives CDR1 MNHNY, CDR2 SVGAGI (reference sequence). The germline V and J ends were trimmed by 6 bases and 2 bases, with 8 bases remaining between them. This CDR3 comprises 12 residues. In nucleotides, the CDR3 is TGTGCCAGCAGGCGACAGACCTACGAGCAGTACTTC. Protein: CASRRQTYEQYF.

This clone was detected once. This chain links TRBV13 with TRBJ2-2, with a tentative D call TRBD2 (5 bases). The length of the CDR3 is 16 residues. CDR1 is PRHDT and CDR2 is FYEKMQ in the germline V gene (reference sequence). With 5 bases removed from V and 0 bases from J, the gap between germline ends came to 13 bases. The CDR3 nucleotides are TGTGCCAGCAGCCCCGGTCGGGGAACGAACACCGGGGAGCTGTTTTTT. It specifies CASSPGRGTNTGELFF.

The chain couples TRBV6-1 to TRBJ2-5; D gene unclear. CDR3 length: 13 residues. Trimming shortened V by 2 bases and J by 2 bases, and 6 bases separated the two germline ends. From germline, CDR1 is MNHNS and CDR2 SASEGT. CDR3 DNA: TGTGCCAGCAGTGAACGGGCACAAGAGACCCAGTACTTC. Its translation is CASSERAQETQYF.

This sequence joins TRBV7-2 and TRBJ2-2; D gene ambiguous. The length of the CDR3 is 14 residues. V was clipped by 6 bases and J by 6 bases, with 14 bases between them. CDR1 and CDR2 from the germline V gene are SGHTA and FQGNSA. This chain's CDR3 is CASRVARESGELFF. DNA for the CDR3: TGTGCCAGCAGGGTGGCTAGGGAATCCGGGGAGCTGTTTTTT.

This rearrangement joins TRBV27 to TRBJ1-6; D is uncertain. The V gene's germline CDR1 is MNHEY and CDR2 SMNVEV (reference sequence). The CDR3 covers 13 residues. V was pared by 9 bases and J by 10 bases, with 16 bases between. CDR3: CARSPGRGSPLHF. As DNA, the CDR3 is TGTGCCAGATCCCCCGGACGAGGGTCACCCCTCCACTTT.

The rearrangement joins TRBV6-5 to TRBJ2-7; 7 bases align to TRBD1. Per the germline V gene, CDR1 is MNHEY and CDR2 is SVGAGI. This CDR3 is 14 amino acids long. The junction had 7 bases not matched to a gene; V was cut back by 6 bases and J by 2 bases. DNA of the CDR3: TGTGCCAGCAGCCGACAGACAGGGCCCTACGAGCAGTACTTC. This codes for CASSRQTGPYEQYF.

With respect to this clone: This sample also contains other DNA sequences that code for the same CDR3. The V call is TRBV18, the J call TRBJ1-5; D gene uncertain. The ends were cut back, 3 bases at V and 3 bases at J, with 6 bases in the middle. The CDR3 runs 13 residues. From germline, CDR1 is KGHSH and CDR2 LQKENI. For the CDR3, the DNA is TGTGCCAGCTCACCCACGGACAATCAGCCCCAGCATTTT. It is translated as CASSPTDNQPQHF. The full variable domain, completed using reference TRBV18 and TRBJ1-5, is NAGVMQNPRHLVRRRGQEARLRCSPMKGHSHVYWYRQLPEEGLKFMVYLQKENIIDESGMPKERFSAEFPKEGPSILRIQQVVRGDSAAYFCASSPTDNQPQHFGDGTRLSIL.

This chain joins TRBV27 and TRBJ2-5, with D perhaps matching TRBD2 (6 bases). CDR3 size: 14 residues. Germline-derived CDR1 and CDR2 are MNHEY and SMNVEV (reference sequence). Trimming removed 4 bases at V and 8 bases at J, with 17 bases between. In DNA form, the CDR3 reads TGTGCCAGCAGTTCCGTCCGGGACGGGAGTACCCAGTACTTC. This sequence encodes CASSSVRDGSTQYF.

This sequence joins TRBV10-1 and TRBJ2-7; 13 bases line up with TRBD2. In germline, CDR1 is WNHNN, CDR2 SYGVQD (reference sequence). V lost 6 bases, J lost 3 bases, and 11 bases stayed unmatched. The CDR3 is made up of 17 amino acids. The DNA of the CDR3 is TGCGCCAGCAGCGACGGGACTAGCGGGGTTTCAAACTACGAGCAGTACTTC. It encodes CASSDGTSGVSNYEQYF.

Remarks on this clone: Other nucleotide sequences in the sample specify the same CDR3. The CDR3 sequence: CASSLEGGNYGYTF. Written as DNA, the CDR3 is TGCGCCAGCAGCTTGGAAGGAGGGAACTATGGCTACACCTTC. The gene calls are TRBV5-1 and TRBJ1-2; no clear D. There are 14 residues in the CDR3. V was pared by 0 bases and J by 2 bases, with 8 bases between. In germline, CDR1 is SGHRS, CDR2 YFSETQ.

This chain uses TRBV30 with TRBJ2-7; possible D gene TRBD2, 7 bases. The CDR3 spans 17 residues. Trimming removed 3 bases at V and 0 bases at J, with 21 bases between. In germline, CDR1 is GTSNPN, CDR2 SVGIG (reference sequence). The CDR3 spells CAWSARRGALPSYEQYF. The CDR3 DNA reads TGTGCCTGGAGCGCCCGACGGGGGGCCCTTCCCTCCTACGAGCAGTACTTC.

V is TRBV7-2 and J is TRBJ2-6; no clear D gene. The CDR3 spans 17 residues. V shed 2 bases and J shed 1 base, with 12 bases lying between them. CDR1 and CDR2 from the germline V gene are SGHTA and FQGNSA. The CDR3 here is CASSLNGVGSGANVLTF. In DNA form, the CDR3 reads TGTGCCAGCAGCTTAAACGGAGTCGGGTCTGGGGCCAACGTCCTGACTTTC.

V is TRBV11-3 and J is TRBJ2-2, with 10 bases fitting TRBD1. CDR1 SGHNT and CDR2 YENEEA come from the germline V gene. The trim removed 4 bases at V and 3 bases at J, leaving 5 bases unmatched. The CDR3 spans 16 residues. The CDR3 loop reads CASSSGDRGDTGELFF. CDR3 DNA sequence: TGTGCCAGCAGCTCCGGGGACAGGGGCGACACCGGGGAGCTGTTTTTT.

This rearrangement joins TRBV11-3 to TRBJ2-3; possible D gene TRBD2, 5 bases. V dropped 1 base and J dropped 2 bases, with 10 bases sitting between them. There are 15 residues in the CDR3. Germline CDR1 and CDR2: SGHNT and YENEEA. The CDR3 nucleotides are TGTGCCAGCAGCTTAGGTGGACTCTTCACAGATACGCAGTATTTT. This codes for CASSLGGLFTDTQYF.

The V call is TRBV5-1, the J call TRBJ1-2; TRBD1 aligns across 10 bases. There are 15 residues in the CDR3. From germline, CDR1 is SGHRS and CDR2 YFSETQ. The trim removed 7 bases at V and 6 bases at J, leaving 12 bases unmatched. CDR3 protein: CASATDRGLDDGYTF. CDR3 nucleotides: TGCGCCAGCGCGACTGACAGGGGGCTCGATGATGGCTACACCTTC.

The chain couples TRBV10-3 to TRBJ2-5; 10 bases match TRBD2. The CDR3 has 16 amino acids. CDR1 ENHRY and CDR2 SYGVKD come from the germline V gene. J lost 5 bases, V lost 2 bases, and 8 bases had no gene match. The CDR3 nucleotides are TGTGCCATCAGTGAGAGGGGAGCGGGAGGGTTGGAGACCCAGTACTTC. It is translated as CAISERGAGGLETQYF.

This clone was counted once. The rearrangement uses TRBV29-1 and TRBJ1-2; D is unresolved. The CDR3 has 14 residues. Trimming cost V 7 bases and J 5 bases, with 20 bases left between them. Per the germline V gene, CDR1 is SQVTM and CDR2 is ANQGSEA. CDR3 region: CSATREIREYGYTF. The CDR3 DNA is TGCAGCGCGACCCGTGAGATCCGCGAATATGGCTACACCTTC.

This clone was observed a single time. The CDR3 loop is CASSLGGAEGGAPETQYF. CDR3 DNA: TGTGCCAGCAGCTTAGGAGGTGCAGAAGGCGGCGCCCCAGAGACCCAGTACTTC. The V and J genes are TRBV11-1 and TRBJ2-5; the D is unclear. There are 18 residues in the CDR3. The germline gives CDR1 SGHAT, CDR2 FQDESV (reference sequence). V lost 1 base, J lost 4 bases, and 22 bases lay in between.